Included here is one T cell receptor (beta chain) sequence, with context. Its antigen remains unidentified. The data originate from a study of cytomegalovirus exposure and HLA in healthy donors. Study-wide context: It was reported in a later analysis that the 100 to 150 validation repertoires used the same platform as the 666 first-cohort repertoires.

V shed 7 bases, J shed 4 bases, and the junction held 8 bases outside the gene matches. The CDR3 covers 15 residues. Germline CDR1 is MNHNY and CDR2 is SVGAGI (reference sequence). Sequencing was performed with immunoSEQ multiplex PCR; in TCRdb, only in-frame clones are kept and a portion is missing. The repertoire holds over 200,000 clones, 80% to 95% seen once, with around 3.1% in the top ten. Study findings and constraints: Most TCR sequences were seen very rarely across donors, but some public TCRs occurred in many. Subsequent analysis showed first-cohort TCR clusters tending to co-occur in roughly 130 validation repertoires.

The donors were members of the validation cohort comprising some 130 subjects, separate from the approximately 630-subject first cohort. V gene TRBV6-6 combines with J gene TRBJ2-2; TRBD1 matches 8 bases. Sequenced material: PBMCs. This clonotype originated in a woman aged 30 to 39 in good health and CMV-seronegative. The CDR3 protein is CASTQTGAFTGELFF. DNA of the CDR3: TGTGCCAGCACCCAGACAGGGGCGTTCACCGGGGAGCTGTTTTTT.